This T cell receptor (beta chain) was observed in a study of spatial heterogeneity in lung cancer. Background on the study: More beta-chain than alpha-chain sequences were consistently detected.

Time point noted: sample taken at primary tumor resection. Whole RNA, which was extracted from tumor, nontumor lung tissue or frozen PBMC, was sequenced without any cell sorting. With respect to this clonotype: Its target is not known.

Study-level points and caveats: Tumor mutation counts were tracked by expanded intratumoral alpha and beta TCR counts.

This CDR3 comprises 17 residues. The germline V gene has CDR1 MDHEN and CDR2 SYDVKM. The V and J ends lost 3 bases and 0 bases respectively, with 12 bases between them. A single record per CDR3 protein comes from TCRdb applying MiXCR to the 5' RACE reads. Among several thousand distinct CDR3 sequences, 8% were seen once, and the ten largest hold roughly 11%. The TCR originated in a male donor with early-stage non-small cell lung cancer. This sample comprised lung tumor tissue, obtained at surgery. The chain employs TRBV28 and TRBJ2-6; D call uncertain. The CDR3 DNA reads TGTGCCAGCAGTTTCACGGACCGCAGCTCTGGGGCCAACGTCCTGACTTTC. The encoded protein is CASSFTDRSSGANVLTF. The full variable domain, completed using reference TRBV28 and TRBJ2-6, is DVKVTQSSRYLVKRTGEKVFLECVQDMDHENMFWYRQDPGLGLRLIYFSYDVKMKEKGDIPEGYSVSREKKERFSLILESASTNQTSMYLCASSFTDRSSGANVLTFGAGSRLTVL.